Listed below are T cell receptor beta chains from one sample, sequenced in a study of cytomegalovirus exposure and HLA in healthy donors. Produced via immunoSEQ multiplex PCR; TCRdb's table is partial and in-frame only. The specimen's table records fewer than 70,000 clones. Source material: PBMCs. The receptors shown here come from a young man in good health and CMV-seropositive. CDR3s include the opening cysteine and the closing phenylalanine or tryptophan. Fields, in order: J gene, D gene, V gene, CDR3 DNA, CDR3 protein. The D gene is left open where the match is weak.

TRBJ1-5	.	TRBV4-2	TGTGCCAGCAGCCAGGACCAAGAAAGGGGCGATCAGCCCCAGCATTTT	CASSQDQERGDQPQHF
TRBJ1-2	.	TRBV5-1	TGCGCCAGCAGAGCGTCGGAGGGCGGCTACACCTTC	CASRASEGGYTF
TRBJ2-7	.	TRBV7-9	TGTGCCAGCAGCTTAGGGGAGCTCGAGCAGTACTTC	CASSLGELEQYF
TRBJ2-1	.	TRBV4-2	TGTGCCAGCAGCCAAGATGCCAGAGGGAACTACAATGAGCAGTTCTTC	CASSQDARGNYNEQFF
TRBJ2-3	TRBD2	TRBV5-1	TGCGCCAGTGAAGCGGGAGGGAGCACAGATACGCAGTATTTT	CASEAGGSTDTQYF
TRBJ1-1	.	TRBV28	TGTGCCAGCAGTTCCCCAACACTGAACACTGAAGCTTTCTTT	CASSSPTLNTEAFF
TRBJ2-7	.	TRBV7-9	TGTGCCAGCAGCTTAACGGCCTACGAGCAGTACTTC	CASSLTAYEQYF
TRBJ2-7	.	TRBV6-5	TGTGCCAGCAGTTACTCTGGAGGTCTGACCTACGAGCAGTACTTC	CASSYSGGLTYEQYF
TRBJ1-2	TRBD1	TRBV12-5	TGTGCTAGTGCCGGGACAGGGCTAAGCTACACCTTC	CASAGTGLSYTF
TRBJ1-1	TRBD1	TRBV30	TGTGCCGGGAGTCTAGACAGGGGGAGGAACACTGAAGCTTTCTTT	CAGSLDRGRNTEAFF
TRBJ2-7	TRBD1	TRBV6-1	TGTGCCAGCAGTGGGACAGGGAGAGCCTACGAGCAGTACTTC	CASSGTGRAYEQYF
TRBJ2-7	TRBD1	TRBV7-8	TGTGCCAGCAGCCCATCAGGGGGATCGTACGAGCAGTACTTC	CASSPSGGSYEQYF
TRBJ2-7	TRBD1	TRBV5-8	TGTGCCAGCGTCTTACCGGGACAGGCCTACGAGCAGTACTTC	CASVLPGQAYEQYF
TRBJ2-3	.	TRBV30	TGTGCCTGGACGGCAGGGGCAGATACGCAGTATTTT	CAWTAGADTQYF
TRBJ1-2	.	TRBV6-1	TGTGCCAGCAGTGAAGAGGGAGGGATCGGCTACACCTTC	CASSEEGGIGYTF